This T cell receptor (beta chain) comes out of a study of T cells of healthy individuals. TCRdb fed the 5' RACE reads into MiXCR, producing one record per CDR3 protein. The sample shows 90,000 to 100,000 distinct CDR3 sequences, 15% to 20% of them seen only once. Trimming left V 6 bases short and J 4 bases short, with 13 bases between. The germline CDR1 and CDR2 sequences are MDHEN and SYDVKM. This CDR3 spans 14 amino acids. The V and J genes are TRBV28 and TRBJ1-3; D not certain. This receptor was identified in a human donor in good health. CDR3 region: CASRSFGGGNTIYF. The CDR3 DNA follows: TGTGCCAGCAGGTCATTCGGCGGCGGAAACACCATATATTTT.